These T cell receptor beta chains were read from a single sample in a study of blood T cells in healthy people across ages. In TCRdb, the 5' RACE reads were re-called with MiXCR into one record per CDR3 protein. In the table there are about 1.4 million distinct CDR3 sequences, 45% to 70% of which are singletons. Sequenced material: blood. These receptors were obtained from a man in his late teens or twenties in good health. Both conserved end residues are part of each CDR3. Fields, in order: J gene, clone size, V gene, D gene, CDR3 DNA, CDR3 protein. The D gene is left open where the match is weak. Size values are once, few and many counts, or a class for expanded clones, and some rows have none.

TRBJ2-3	NA	TRBV7-8	NA	TGTGCCAGCAGCTCATCAGAAGGACACCCCTTGGCGGATACGCAGTATTTT	CASSSSEGHPLADTQYF
TRBJ2-4	NA	TRBV27	NA	TGTGCCAGCCAGAATGGGAACATTCAGTACTTC	CASQNGNIQYF
TRBJ1-2	few	TRBV7-2	NA	TGTGCCAGCAGCTCAGGAACGGCTGCCTATGGCTACACCTTC	CASSSGTAAYGYTF
TRBJ2-3	few	TRBV12-3/TRBV12-4	TRBD2	TGTGCCAGCAACTTACTAGCGGGATCAGATACGCAGTATTTT	CASNLLAGSDTQYF
TRBJ2-7	NA	TRBV12-3/TRBV12-4	NA	TGTGCCAGCACGGGGGCACGTTTCGAGCAGTACTTC	CASTGARFEQYF
TRBJ1-5	few	TRBV27	NA	TGTGCCAGCAGCCCCGGGGGATCGGGACAGCCCCAGCATTTT	CASSPGGSGQPQHF
TRBJ2-7	few	TRBV5-1	NA	TGCGCCAGCAGCTTTCACAGAAATAGCTACGAGCAGTACTTC	CASSFHRNSYEQYF
TRBJ1-2	few	TRBV29-1	NA	TGCAGCGTTGTGGAGGGGACTAACTATGGCTACACCTTC	CSVVEGTNYGYTF
TRBJ2-7	NA	TRBV18	TRBD2	TGTGCCAGCTCACCCAGCGGGGCCACTGGCAACGAGCAGTACTTC	CASSPSGATGNEQYF
TRBJ2-2	few	TRBV6-2/TRBV6-3	TRBD2	TGTGCCAGCGGATATCTAGCGGGGGGGACCGGGGAGCTGTTTTTT	CASGYLAGGTGELFF
TRBJ2-7	NA	TRBV27	NA	TGTGCCAGCAGTACGTACAGGGAGAACTACGAGCAGTACTTC	CASSTYRENYEQYF
TRBJ1-2	NA	TRBV27	NA	TGTGCCAGCAGTTTTCTTCAGGGCTATGGCTACACCTTC	CASSFLQGYGYTF
TRBJ2-7	few	TRBV11-2	NA	TGTGCCAGCAGCCCTCGGTGGTACGAGCAGTACTTC	CASSPRWYEQYF
TRBJ2-1	NA	TRBV20-1	NA	TGCAGTGCTCGGAGTGGGGATAAGGGTTACAATGAGCAGTTCTTC	CSARSGDKGYNEQFF
TRBJ2-7	NA	TRBV6-1	TRBD2	TGTGCCAGCACCCTTAGGACTAGCGGGGAGTCCTACGAGCAGTACTTC	CASTLRTSGESYEQYF
TRBJ1-4	few	TRBV6-2/TRBV6-3	NA	TGTGCCAGCGGCCTCAGGCCTACTAATGAAAAACTGTTTTTT	CASGLRPTNEKLFF
TRBJ2-1	NA	TRBV18	NA	TGTGCCAGCTCACCACACCGGAGCGTCAACAATGAGCAGTTCTTC	CASSPHRSVNNEQFF
TRBJ2-6	many	TRBV5-1	NA	TGCGCCAGCAGCCGGGACGGATCTGGGGCCAACGTCCTGACTTTC	CASSRDGSGANVLTF
TRBJ2-1	few	TRBV9	NA	TGTGCCAGCAGCGTAGTCGGCTACAATGAGCAGTTCTTC	CASSVVGYNEQFF
TRBJ1-1	NA	TRBV15	NA	TGTGCCACCAGCAGAGATCGGAGGATGAACACTGAAGCTTTCTTT	CATSRDRRMNTEAFF
TRBJ2-1	NA	TRBV29-1	TRBD1	TGCAGCGTTGAAGATTGGGGTCTGGACAGGGGGAAGATTGAGCAGTTCTTC	CSVEDWGLDRGKIEQFF
TRBJ1-6	NA	TRBV6-1	TRBD1	TGTGCCAGCAGGACCGGGACAGATAATTCACCCCTCCACTTT	CASRTGTDNSPLHF
TRBJ2-6	NA	TRBV7-9	NA	TGTGCCAGCAGCCTACGGACTGGGGCCAACGTCCTGACTTTC	CASSLRTGANVLTF
TRBJ2-3	NA	TRBV21-1	NA	TGTGCCAGCAGCACGTTACAGGGGGCGAGTTTGACAGATACGCAGTATTTT	CASSTLQGASLTDTQYF
TRBJ2-7	NA	TRBV5-1	TRBD2	TGCGCCAGCAGCTTAACGGCTAGCGGCCAGGACGAGCAGTACTTC	CASSLTASGQDEQYF
TRBJ2-3	few	TRBV20-1	NA	TGCAGTGCTATGCCCACAGGGCCCAGCACAGATACGCAGTATTTT	CSAMPTGPSTDTQYF
TRBJ1-1	many	TRBV4-1	NA	TGCGCCAGCAGCCTCGGGACCTCGGGCGCTTTCTTT	CASSLGTSGAFF
TRBJ2-1	NA	TRBV18	TRBD1	TGTGCCAGCTCACTACAGGGGCCTATCGCCTACAATGAGCAGTTCTTC	CASSLQGPIAYNEQFF
TRBJ2-1	NA	TRBV7-9	NA	TGTGCCAGCAGCTTAGGCTTTTCTTTGGGGAGCTACAATGAGCAGTTCTTC	CASSLGFSLGSYNEQFF
TRBJ2-3	once	TRBV28	NA	TGTGCCAGCAGTTTACGGGGGTCTATCACAGATACGCAGTATTTT	CASSLRGSITDTQYF
TRBJ1-2	NA	TRBV3-1	NA	TGTGCCAGCAGCCAAGGGGAAACAGTTACTAACTATGGCTACACCTTC	CASSQGETVTNYGYTF
TRBJ2-1	NA	TRBV12-5	NA	TGTGCTAGTGGTTTGACCCCCGGGACTCTCATTAGTAGTGAGCAGTTCTTC	CASGLTPGTLISSEQFF
TRBJ2-2	NA	TRBV7-9	TRBD1	TGTGCCAGCAGCTTCGGGACAGCACCCACCGGGGAGCTGTTTTTT	CASSFGTAPTGELFF
TRBJ2-3	NA	TRBV20-1	NA	TGCAGTGCTAGTTACAGCTATACGCAGTATTTT	CSASYSYTQYF
TRBJ2-1	NA	TRBV5-1	NA	TGCGCCAGCAGGGGTCTAGGGAACAATGGGCAGTTCTTC	CASRGLGNNGQFF
TRBJ1-2	few	TRBV29-1	NA	TGCAGCGTTGGGGGGCGCGGCTATGGCTACACCTTC	CSVGGRGYGYTF
TRBJ1-2	NA	TRBV29-1	NA	TGCAGCGTTCTACTGAACTATGGCTACACCTTC	CSVLLNYGYTF
TRBJ2-1	few	TRBV6-1	TRBD2	TGTGCCAGCAGGGGACTAGCGGGCAATGAGCAGTTCTTC	CASRGLAGNEQFF
TRBJ2-2	NA	TRBV4-3	NA	TGCGCCAGCGGGGGAGACACCGGGGAGCTGTTTTTT	CASGGDTGELFF
TRBJ1-1	NA	TRBV5-6	NA	TGTGCCAGCAGCTACCTCGGCTGGACTGAAGCTTTCTTT	CASSYLGWTEAFF
TRBJ2-3	NA	TRBV20-1	TRBD1	TGCAGTGCTAGTACGGTACAGGGGGCGGGAGATACGCAGTATTTT	CSASTVQGAGDTQYF
TRBJ2-2	once	TRBV29-1	TRBD1	TGCAGCGTTGGGGGGACAGGGGGCACGAACACCGGGGAGCTGTTTTTT	CSVGGTGGTNTGELFF
TRBJ2-3	NA	TRBV7-8	TRBD1	TGTGCCAGCAGCCCGGACAGGGCAGCGTACCCAAGCACAGATACGCAGTATTTT	CASSPDRAAYPSTDTQYF
TRBJ2-1	NA	TRBV27	NA	TGTGCCAGCAGTTCGGATTGGAGGGCCATCTTTCATAATGAGCAGTTCTTC	CASSSDWRAIFHNEQFF